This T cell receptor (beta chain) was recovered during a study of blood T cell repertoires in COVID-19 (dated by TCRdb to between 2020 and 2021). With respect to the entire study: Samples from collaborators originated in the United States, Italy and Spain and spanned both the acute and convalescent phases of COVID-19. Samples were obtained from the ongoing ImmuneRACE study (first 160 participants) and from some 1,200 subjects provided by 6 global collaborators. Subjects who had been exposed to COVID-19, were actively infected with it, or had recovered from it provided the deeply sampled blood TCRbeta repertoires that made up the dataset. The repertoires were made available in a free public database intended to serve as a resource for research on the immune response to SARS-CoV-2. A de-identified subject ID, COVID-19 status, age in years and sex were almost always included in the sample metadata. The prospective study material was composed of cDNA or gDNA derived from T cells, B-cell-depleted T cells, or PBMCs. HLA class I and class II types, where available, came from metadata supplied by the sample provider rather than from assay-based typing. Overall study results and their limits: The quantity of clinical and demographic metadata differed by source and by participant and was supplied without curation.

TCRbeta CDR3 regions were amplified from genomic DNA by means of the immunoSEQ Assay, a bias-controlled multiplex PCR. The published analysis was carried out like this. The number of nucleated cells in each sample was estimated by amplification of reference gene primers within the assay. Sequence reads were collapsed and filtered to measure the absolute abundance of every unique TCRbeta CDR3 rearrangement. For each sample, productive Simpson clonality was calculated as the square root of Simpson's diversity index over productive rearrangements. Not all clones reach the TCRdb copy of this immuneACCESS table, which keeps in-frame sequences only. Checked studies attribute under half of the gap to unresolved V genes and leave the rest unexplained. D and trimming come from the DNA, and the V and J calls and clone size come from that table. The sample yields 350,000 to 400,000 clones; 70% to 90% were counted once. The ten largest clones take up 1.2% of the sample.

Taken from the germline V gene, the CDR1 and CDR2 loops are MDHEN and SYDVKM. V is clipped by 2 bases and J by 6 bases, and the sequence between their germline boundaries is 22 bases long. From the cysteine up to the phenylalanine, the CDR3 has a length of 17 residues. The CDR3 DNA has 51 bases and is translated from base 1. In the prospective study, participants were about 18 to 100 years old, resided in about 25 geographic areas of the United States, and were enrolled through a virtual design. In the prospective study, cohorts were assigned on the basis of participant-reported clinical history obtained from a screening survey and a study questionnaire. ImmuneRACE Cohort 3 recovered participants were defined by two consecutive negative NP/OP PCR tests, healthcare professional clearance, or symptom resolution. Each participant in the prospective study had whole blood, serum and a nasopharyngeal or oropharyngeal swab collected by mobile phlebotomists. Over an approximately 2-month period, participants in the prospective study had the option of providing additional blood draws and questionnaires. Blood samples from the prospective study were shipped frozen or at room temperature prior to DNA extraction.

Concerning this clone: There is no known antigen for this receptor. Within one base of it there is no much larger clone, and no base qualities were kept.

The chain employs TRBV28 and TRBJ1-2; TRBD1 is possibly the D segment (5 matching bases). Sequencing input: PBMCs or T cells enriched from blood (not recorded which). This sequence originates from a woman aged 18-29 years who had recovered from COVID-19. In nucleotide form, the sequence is TGTGCCAGCAGTTTAAGTTTTTGGGCAGGGAAAGAAGATGGCTACACCTTC. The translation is CASSLSFWAGKEDGYTF.